This T cell receptor beta chain was sequenced during a study of beta chain features in type 1 diabetes. Study in general: There was similarity between patients and healthy donors in age, gender and cell yields.

The single heparinised draw taken from each donor contained around 100 mL of blood on average. The investigators reverse transcribed all of the isolated RNA, so they sequenced expressed TCRB transcripts. Naive, central memory and regulatory T cell samples came to a mean of approximately 3.3 million reads. The protocol was immunoSEQ multiplex PCR, while the TCRdb copy is restricted to in-frame clones and leaves out a portion. The sample includes 350,000 or so clones, around a fifth of them seen just once. The study, taken as a whole, reports: Researchers could not determine here whether HLA type influences TCRB rearrangement.

CDR3 length: 13 amino acids. From germline, CDR1 is SQVTM and CDR2 ANQGSEA. The J segment lost 0 bases and the V segment lost 7 bases, leaving 4 bases of the junction unmatched. This clone showed up just a few times. What it binds is unknown. The sequence came from a woman aged 18-35 years in good health. The material sequenced was naive CD4+ T cells from blood. The chain carries TRBV29-1 and TRBJ1-2, with 8 bases fitting TRBD1. CDR3 protein: CSDLQGANYGYTF. The CDR3 nucleotides are TGCAGCGACCTACAGGGGGCTAACTATGGCTACACCTTC.